This T cell receptor (beta chain) was identified in a study of sequential checkpoint blockade in melanoma. Study-level background: After both sequences, patients received maintenance nivolumab.

Assay: immunoSEQ multiplex PCR; the TCRdb copy retains only in-frame clones and omits some. The data contain around 8,500 clones, about 50% of them singletons. Treatment reported: randomized to nivolumab then ipilimumab (arm A) or the reverse (arm B). Sample: CD8+ T cells sorted from blood (inferred from file names), taken from a patient given nivolumab and ipilimumab in sequence. This clonotype was sampled from a human donor with melanoma.

The CDR3 reads CASSGGQIEQYF. CDR3 nucleotides: TGTGCCAGCAGTGGCGGACAGATCGAGCAGTACTTC. J is TRBJ2-7 and V is TRBV28, with TRBD1 as a possible D gene (6 bases). Trimming shortened V by 5 bases and J by 6 bases, and 11 bases separated the two germline ends. Looked up from germline, CDR1 is MDHEN and CDR2 is SYDVKM. The CDR3 sequence is 12 residues long.